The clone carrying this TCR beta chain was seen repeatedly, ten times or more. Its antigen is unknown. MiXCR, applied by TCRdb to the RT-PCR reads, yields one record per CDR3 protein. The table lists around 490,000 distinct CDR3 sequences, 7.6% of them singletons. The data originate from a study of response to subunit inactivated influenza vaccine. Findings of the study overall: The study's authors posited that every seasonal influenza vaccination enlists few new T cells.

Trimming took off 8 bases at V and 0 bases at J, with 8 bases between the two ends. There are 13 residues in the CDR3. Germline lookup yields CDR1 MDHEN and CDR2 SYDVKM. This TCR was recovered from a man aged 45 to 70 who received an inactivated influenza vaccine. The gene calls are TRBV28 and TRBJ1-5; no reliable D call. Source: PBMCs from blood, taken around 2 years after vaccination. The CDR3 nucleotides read TGTGCCAGCTCCCCGTATAGCAATCAGCCCCAGCATTTT. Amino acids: CASSPYSNQPQHF. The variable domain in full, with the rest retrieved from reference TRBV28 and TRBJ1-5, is DVKVTQSSRYLVKRTGEKVFLECVQDMDHENMFWYRQDPGLGLRLIYFSYDVKMKEKGDIPEGYSVSREKKERFSLILESASTNQTSMYLCASSPYSNQPQHFGDGTRLSIL.